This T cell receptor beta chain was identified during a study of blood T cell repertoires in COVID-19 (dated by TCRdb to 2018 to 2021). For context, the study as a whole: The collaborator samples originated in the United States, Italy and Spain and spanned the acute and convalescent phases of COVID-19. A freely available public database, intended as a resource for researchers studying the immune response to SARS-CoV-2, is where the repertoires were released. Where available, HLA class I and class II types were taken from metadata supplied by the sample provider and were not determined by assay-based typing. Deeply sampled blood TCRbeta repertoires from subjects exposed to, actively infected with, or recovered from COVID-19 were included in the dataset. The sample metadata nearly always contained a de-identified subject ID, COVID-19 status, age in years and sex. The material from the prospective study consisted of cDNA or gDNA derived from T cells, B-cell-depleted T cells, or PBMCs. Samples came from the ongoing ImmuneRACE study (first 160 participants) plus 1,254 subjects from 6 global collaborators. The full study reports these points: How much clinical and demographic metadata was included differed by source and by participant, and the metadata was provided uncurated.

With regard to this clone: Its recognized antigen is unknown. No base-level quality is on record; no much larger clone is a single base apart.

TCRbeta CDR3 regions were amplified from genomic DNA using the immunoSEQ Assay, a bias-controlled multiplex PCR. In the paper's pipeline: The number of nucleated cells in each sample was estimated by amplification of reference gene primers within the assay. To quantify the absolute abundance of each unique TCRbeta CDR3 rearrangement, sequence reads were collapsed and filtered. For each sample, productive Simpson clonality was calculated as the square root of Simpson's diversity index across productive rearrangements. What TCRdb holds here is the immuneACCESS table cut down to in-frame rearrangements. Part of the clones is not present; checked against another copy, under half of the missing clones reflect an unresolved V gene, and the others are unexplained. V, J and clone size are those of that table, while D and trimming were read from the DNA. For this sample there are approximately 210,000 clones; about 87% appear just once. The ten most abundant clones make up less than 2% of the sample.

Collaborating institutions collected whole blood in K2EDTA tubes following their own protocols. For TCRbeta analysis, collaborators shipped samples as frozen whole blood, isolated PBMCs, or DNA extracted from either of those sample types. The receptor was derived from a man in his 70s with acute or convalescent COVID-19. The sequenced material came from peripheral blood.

This receptor has the CDR3 CASSLESGTIYF. In nucleotides, the sequence is TGTGCCAGCAGCTTGGAATCCGGCACCATATATTTT. The chain was built from TRBV5-6 and TRBJ1-3; a confident D gene designation cannot be given. The junction shows trimming of 0 bases on V and 9 bases on J, plus 7 bases between the germline ends. Reading from cysteine to phenylalanine, the CDR3 counts 12 amino acids. Only the CDR3 part of the read is kept: 36 bases, read in frame from the first base. The germline V gene provides CDR1 SGHDT and CDR2 YYEEEE.